This T cell receptor (beta chain) appears in the sequencing data of a study of lung T cells in sarcoidosis with Löfgren's syndrome. Study at large: Löfgren's syndrome patients were the main repertoire analysis focus.

MiXCR, applied by TCRdb to the reads, yields one record per CDR3 protein. The sample has some 8,600 distinct CDR3 sequences, around 20% seen once. The receptor was derived from a human donor with sarcoidosis (Löfgren's syndrome or another form), or a control subject (not recorded which). Sequenced material: CD4+ T cells from bronchoalveolar lavage fluid.

CDR3 amino acids: CSARVTGEGTQYF. The CDR3 nucleotides are TGCAGTGCTAGAGTAACAGGGGAAGGGACCCAGTACTTC. V gene TRBV20-1 combines with J gene TRBJ2-5; TRBD1 aligns across 7 bases. The CDR3 is made up of 13 amino acids. Germline loops: CDR1 DFQATT, CDR2 SNEGSKA (reference sequence). V lost 1 base to trimming and J lost 7 bases; unmatched junction nucleotides: 6.